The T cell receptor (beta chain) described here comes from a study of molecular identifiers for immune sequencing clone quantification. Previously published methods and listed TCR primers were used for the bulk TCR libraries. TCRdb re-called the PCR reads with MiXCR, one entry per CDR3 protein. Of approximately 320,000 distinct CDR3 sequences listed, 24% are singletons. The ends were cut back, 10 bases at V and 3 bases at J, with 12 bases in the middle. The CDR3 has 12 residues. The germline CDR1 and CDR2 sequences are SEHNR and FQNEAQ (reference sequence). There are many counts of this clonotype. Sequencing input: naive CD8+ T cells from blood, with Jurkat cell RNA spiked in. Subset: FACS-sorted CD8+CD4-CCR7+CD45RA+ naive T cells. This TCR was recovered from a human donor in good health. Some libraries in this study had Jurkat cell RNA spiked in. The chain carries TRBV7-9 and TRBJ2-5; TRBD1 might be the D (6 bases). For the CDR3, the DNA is TGTGCCACCGCTCGGACAGAAGAGACCCAGTACTTC. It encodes CATARTEETQYF.